The 7 T cell receptor beta chains reported below all come from one sample, sequenced in a study of Graves' ophthalmopathy and Graves' hyperthyroidism. The study amplified TCR beta CDR3 regions using RNA transcripts. HTBI-primed RT-PCR formed the first round, and a multiplex PCR formed the second. TCRdb recomputed calls from the multiplex PCR reads with MiXCR, one row per CDR3 protein. The sample comprises about 740,000 distinct CDR3 sequences, 40% of which are singletons, and about 40% rests with the top ten. Input material: peripheral blood. Every receptor here comes from an adult man with Graves' ophthalmopathy.

CDR3 loop: CSVDTGTGYEHF. For the CDR3, the DNA is TGCAGCGTGGACACCGGGACAGGCTACGAGCATTTT. V and J are TRBV29-1 and TRBJ1-5; 8 bases map to TRBD1. This CDR3 comprises 12 residues. CDR1 is SQVTM, CDR2 ANQGSEA, per germline. The trim removed 6 bases at V and 14 bases at J, leaving 12 bases unmatched.

The chain recombines TRBV14 with TRBJ1-2; D gene ambiguous. The germline V gene has CDR1 SGHDN and CDR2 FVKESK. This CDR3 is 14 amino acids long. V was clipped by 1 base and J by 4 bases, with 10 bases between them. This CDR3 reads CASSQGSRIYGYTF. Written as DNA, the CDR3 is TGTGCCAGCAGCCAAGGAAGCAGGATCTATGGCTACACCTTC.

This clonotype has only a few counts. A much larger clone lies one base from this, so it may be a read error. V is TRBV15 and J is TRBJ1-2; perhaps TRBD1 as D (6 bases). The CDR3 runs to 14 residues. Germline assignment: CDR1 LNHNV and CDR2 YYDKDF (reference sequence). With 1 base removed from V and 1 base from J, the gap between germline ends came to 7 bases. CDR3 region: CATSRGTVNYGYTF. The CDR3, as DNA: TGTGCCACCAGCAGAGGGACAGTTAACTATGGCTACACCTTC.

The chain's CDR3 is CSARLLGIQETQYF. CDR3 in DNA: TGCAGTGCTAGGCTTTTGGGGATTCAAGAGACCCAGTACTTC. The rearrangement uses TRBV20-1 and TRBJ2-5; D is unclear. Germline loops: CDR1 DFQATT, CDR2 SNEGSKA (reference sequence). V was clipped by 3 bases and J by 2 bases, with 13 bases between them. CDR3 size: 14 residues.

V gene TRBV25-1 combines with J gene TRBJ1-1, with 9 bases matching TRBD1. The germline CDR1 and CDR2 sequences are MGHDK and SYGVNS. The ends lost 4 bases at V and 4 bases at J; junction bases unmatched: 4. The CDR3 is 14 amino acids. DNA for the CDR3: TGTGCCAGCAGTGCCACAGGGGGCCTCACTGAAGCTTTCTTT. It is translated as CASSATGGLTEAFF.

To note about this clonotype: An end of the junction differs from the germline gene, which may be a read error. The rearrangement uses TRBV11-2 and TRBJ1-6, with 7 positions matching TRBD1. Germline CDR1 is SGHAT and CDR2 is FQNNGV. The CDR3 consists of 14 residues. The CDR3 coding sequence is TGTGCCGGCAGTTCAGGGGGCTATAATTCACCCCTCCACTTT. This codes for CAGSSGGYNSPLHF.

The table lists this clonotype with many counts. The genes are TRBV9 and TRBJ1-4; the D gene is possibly TRBD1 (6 bases). The CDR3 contains 16 residues. Germline V gene lookup returns CDR1 SGDLS and CDR2 YYNGEE. V was clipped by 0 bases and J by 7 bases, with 16 bases between them. The chain's CDR3 is CASSVGSQGIREKLFF. DNA of the CDR3: TGTGCCAGCAGCGTAGGCTCACAGGGTATCCGTGAAAAACTGTTTTTT. The variable domain in full, completed from reference TRBV9 and TRBJ1-4, reads DSGVTQTPKHLITATGQRVTLRCSPRSGDLSVYWYQQSLDQGLQFLIQYYNGEERAKGNILERFSAQQFPDLHSELNLSSLELGDSALYFCASSVGSQGIREKLFFGSGTQLSVL.